At least ten counts were recorded for the clone carrying this T cell receptor (beta chain). Its antigen is currently unknown. Mismatch with germline at one junction end may stem from a read error. The tissue used was unsorted bulk material of roughly 17-33 mg. RNA and DNA were co-extracted from it with the AllPrep DNA/RNA mini kit. For each tumor, five separate regions were sampled. A primer in the constant region served to generate TCR beta cDNA from 450 to 600 ng of total RNA. A slightly modified ARM-PCR protocol with three nested multiplex PCR rounds produced these TCR beta libraries. The first two PCR rounds, roughly 10 cycles each, used TRBV1-TRBV30 forward primers and a C-beta reverse primer. Using its own MiXCR run on the multiplex PCR reads, TCRdb lists one record per CDR3 protein. In the table there are about 64,000 distinct CDR3 sequences, approximately 74% of which are singletons. The CDR3 extends over 12 amino acids. Germline V gives CDR1 SGHAT, CDR2 FQNNGV.

The data originate from a study of tumor-infiltrating lymphocytes in primary liver carcinoma. The study, taken as a whole, reports: Roughly 7.5-25% of top clones, and no more, occurred in all five tumor regions. Blood's top-250-clone fraction was significantly lower than that of tumors (p = 0.039).

Material: liver tumor tissue from sampling region 4. Stated subset: tumor region T4, right-lateral pole. The receptor was isolated from a man aged 40-49 years with primary liver carcinoma and hepatitis B virus infection. The chain uses TRBV11-2 and TRBJ2-7, with TRBD2 as a possible D gene (6 bases). CDR3 protein: CASILAVGERYF. The DNA of the CDR3 is TGTGCCAGCATCTTAGCGGTCGGCGAGCGGTACTTC. The full variable domain, completed using reference TRBV11-2 and TRBJ2-7, is EAGVAQSPRYKIIEKRQSVAFWCNPISGHATLYWYQQILGQGPKLLIQFQNNGVVDDSQLPKDRFSAERLKGVDSTLKIQPAKLEDSAVYLCASILAVGERYFGPGTRLTVT.